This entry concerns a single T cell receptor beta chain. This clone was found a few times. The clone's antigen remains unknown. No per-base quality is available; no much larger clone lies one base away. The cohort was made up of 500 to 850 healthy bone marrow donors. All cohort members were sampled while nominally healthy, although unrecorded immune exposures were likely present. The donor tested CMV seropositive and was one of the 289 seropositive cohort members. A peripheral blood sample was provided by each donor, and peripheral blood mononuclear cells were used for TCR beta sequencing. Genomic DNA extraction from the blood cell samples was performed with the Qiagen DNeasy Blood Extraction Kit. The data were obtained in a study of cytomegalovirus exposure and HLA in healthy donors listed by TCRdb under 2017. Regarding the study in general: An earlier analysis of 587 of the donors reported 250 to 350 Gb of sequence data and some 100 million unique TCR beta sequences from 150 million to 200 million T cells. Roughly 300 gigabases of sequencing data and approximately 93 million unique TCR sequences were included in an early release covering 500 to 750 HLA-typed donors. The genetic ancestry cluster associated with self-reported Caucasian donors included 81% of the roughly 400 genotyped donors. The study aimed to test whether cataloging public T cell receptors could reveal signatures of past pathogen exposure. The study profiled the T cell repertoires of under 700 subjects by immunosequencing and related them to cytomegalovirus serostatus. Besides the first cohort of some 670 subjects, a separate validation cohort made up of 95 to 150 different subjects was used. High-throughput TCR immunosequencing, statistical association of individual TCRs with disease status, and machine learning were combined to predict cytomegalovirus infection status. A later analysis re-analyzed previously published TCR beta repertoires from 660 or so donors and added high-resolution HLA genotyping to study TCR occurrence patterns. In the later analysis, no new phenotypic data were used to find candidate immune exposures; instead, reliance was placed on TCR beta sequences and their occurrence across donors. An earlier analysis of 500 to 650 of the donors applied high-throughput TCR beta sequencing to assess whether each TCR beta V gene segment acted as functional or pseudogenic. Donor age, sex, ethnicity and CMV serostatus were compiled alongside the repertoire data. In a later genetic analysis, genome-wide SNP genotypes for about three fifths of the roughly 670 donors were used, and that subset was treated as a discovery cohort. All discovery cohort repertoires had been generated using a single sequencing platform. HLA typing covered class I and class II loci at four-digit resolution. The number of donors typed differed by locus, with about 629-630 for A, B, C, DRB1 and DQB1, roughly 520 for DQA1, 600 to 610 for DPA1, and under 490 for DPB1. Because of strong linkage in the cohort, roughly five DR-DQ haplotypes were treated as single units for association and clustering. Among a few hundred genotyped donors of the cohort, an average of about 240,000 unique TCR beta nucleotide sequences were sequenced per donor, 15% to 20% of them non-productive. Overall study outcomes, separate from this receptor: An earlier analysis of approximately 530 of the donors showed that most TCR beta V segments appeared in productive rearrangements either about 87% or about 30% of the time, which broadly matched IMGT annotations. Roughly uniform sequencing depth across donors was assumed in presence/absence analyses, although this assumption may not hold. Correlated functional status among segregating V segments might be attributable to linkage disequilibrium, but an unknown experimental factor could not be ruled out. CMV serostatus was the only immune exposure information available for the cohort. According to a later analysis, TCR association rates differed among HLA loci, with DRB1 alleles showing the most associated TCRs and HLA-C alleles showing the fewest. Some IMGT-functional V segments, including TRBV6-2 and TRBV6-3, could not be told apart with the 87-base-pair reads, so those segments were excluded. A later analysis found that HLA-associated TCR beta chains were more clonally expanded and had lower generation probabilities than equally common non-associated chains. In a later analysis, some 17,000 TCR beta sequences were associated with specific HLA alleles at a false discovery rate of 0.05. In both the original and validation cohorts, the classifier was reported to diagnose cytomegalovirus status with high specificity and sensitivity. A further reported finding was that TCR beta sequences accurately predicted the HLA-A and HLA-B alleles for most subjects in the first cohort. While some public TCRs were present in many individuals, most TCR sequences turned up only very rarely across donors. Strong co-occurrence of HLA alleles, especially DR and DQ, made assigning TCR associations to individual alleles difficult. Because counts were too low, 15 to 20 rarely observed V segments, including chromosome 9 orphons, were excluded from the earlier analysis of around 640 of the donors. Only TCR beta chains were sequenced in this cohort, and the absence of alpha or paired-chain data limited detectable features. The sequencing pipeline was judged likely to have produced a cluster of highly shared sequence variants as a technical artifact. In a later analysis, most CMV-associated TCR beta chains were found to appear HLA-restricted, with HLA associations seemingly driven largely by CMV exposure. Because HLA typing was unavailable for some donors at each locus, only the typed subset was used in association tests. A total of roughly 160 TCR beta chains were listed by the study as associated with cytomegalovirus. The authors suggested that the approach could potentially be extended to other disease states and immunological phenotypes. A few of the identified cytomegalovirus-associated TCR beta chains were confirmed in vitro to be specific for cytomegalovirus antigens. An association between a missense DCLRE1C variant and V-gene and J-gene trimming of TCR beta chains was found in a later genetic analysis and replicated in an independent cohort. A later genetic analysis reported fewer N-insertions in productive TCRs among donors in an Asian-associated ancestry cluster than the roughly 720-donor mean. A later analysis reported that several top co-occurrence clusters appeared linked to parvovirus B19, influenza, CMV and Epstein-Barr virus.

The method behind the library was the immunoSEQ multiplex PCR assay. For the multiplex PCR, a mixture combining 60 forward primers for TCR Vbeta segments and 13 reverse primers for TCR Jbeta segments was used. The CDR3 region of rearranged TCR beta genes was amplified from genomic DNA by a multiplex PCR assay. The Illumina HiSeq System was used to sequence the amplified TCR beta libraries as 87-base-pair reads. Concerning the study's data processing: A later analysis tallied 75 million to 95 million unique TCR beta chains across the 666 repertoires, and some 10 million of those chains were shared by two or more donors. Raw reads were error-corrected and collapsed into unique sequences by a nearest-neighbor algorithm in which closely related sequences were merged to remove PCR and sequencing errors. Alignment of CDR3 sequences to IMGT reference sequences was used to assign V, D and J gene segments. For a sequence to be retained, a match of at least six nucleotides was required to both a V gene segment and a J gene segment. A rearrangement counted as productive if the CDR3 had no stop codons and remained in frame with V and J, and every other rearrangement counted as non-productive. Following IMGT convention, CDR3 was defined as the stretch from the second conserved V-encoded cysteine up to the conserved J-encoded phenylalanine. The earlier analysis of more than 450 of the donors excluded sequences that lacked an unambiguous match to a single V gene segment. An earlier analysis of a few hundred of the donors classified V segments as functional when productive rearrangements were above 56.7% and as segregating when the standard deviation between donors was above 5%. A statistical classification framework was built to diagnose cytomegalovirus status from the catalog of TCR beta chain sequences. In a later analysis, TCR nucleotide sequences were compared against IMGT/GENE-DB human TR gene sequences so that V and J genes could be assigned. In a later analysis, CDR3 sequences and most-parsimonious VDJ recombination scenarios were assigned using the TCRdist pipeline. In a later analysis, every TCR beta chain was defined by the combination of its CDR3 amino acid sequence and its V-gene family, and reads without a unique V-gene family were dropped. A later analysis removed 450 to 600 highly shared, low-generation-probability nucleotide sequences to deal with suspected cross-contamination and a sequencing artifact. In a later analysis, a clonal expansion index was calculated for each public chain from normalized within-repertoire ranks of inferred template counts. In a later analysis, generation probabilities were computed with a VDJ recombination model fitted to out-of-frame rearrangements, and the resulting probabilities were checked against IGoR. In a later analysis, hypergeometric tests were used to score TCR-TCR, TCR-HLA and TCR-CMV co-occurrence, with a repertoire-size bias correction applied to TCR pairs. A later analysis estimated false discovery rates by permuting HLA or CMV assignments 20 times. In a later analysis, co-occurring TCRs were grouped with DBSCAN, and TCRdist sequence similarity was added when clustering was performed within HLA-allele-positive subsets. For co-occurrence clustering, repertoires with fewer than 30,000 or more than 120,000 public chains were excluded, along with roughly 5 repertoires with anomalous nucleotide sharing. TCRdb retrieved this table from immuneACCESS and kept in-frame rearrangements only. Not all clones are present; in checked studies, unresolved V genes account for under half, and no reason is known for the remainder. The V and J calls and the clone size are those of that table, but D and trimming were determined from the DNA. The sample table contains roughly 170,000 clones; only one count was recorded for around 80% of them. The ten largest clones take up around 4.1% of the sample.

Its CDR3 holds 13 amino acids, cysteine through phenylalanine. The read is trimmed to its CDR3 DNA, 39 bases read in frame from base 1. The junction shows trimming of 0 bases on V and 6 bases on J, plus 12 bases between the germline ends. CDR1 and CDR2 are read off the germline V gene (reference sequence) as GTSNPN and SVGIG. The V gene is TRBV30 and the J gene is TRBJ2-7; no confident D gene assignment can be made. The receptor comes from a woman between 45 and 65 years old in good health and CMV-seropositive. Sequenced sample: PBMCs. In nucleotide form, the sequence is TGTGCCTGGAGTGTAACCCTAACGGGCGAGCAGTACTTC. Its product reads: CAWSVTLTGEQYF.